This TCR beta chain was obtained from a study of T cells in Graves' hyperthyroidism and ophthalmopathy. With 4 bases removed from V and 5 bases from J, the gap between germline ends came to 8 bases. There are 12 residues in the CDR3. Germline V gene data show CDR1 as SGHAT and CDR2 as FQNNGV. TCR beta CDR3 regions were amplified from RNA transcripts. Carried out on the TCR CDR3, a first-round RT-PCR used the HTBI primer set. TCRdb used MiXCR to reprocess the multiplex PCR reads, holding one entry per CDR3 protein. Of over 500,000 distinct CDR3 sequences listed, 40% to 55% are singletons. The material sequenced was peripheral blood or thyroid tissue (not recorded which). The receptor comes from an adult woman with Graves' disease, either hyperthyroidism or ophthalmopathy (not recorded which). The V gene is TRBV11-2, the J gene TRBJ2-5, with D hard to call. The CDR3 region is CASSSSAETQYF. The CDR3 DNA reads TGTGCCAGCAGCTCTAGTGCTGAGACCCAGTACTTC.